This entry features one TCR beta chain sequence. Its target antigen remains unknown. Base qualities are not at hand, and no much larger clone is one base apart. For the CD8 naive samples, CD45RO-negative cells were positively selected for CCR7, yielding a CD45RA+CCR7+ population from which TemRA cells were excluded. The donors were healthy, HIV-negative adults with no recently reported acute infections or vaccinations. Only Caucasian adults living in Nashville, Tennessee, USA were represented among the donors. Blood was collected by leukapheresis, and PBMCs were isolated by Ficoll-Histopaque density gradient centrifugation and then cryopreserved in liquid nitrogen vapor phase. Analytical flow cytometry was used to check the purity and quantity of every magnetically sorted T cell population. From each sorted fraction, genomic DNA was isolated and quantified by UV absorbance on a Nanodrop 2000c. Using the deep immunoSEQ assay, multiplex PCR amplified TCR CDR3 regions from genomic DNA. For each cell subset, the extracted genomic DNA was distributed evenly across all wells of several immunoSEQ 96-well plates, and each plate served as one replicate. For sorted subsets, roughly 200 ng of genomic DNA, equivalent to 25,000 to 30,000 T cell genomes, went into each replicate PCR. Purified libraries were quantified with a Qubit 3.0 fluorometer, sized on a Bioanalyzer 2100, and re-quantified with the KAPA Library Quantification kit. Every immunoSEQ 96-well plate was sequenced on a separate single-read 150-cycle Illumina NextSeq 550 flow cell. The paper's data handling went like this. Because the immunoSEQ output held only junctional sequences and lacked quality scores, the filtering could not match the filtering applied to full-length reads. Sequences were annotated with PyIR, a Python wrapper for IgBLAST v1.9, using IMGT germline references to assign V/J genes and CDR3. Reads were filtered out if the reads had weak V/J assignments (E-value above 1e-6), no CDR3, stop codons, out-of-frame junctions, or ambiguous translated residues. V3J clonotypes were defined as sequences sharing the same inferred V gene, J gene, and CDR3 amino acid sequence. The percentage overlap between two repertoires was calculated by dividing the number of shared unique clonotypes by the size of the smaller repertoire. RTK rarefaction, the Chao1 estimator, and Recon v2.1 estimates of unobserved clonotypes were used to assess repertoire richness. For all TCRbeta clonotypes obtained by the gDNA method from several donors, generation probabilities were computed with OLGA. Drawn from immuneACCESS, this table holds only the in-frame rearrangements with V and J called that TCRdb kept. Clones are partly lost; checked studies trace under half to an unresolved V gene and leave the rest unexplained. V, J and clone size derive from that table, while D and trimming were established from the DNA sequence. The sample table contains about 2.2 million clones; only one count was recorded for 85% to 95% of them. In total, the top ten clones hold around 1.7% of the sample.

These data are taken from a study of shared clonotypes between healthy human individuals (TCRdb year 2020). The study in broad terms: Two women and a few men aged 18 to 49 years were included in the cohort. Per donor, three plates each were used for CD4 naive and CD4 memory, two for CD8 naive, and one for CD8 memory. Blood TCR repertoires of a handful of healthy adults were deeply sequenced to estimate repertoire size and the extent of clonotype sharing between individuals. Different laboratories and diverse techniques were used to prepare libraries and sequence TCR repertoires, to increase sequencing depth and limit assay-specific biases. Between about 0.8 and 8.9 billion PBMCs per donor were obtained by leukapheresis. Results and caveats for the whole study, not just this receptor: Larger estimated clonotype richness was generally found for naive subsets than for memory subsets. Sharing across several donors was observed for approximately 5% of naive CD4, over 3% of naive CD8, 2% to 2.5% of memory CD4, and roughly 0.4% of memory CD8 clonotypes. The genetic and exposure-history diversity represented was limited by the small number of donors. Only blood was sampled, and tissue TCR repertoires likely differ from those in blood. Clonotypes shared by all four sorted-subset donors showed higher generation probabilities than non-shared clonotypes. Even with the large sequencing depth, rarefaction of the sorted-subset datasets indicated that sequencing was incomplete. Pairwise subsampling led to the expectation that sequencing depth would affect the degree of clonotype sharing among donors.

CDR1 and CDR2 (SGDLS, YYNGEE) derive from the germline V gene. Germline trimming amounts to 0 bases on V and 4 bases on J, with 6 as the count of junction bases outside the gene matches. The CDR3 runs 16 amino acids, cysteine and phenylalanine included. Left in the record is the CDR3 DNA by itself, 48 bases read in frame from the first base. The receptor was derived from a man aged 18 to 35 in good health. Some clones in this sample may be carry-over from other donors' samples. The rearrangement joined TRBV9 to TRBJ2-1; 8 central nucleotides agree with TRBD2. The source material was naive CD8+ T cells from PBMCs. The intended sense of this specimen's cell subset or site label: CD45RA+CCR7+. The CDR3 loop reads CASSVGLAGSYNEQFF. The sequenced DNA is TGTGCCAGCAGCGTAGGTCTAGCGGGCTCTTACAATGAGCAGTTCTTC.